One sample yielded the 18 T cell receptor beta chains listed below, sequenced in a study of T cells in Graves' hyperthyroidism and ophthalmopathy. TCR beta CDR3 regions were amplified from RNA. During a first-round RT-PCR of the TCR CDR3, the HTBI primer set was used. TCRdb re-analysed the multiplex PCR reads in MiXCR, keeping a single row per CDR3 protein. This table has about 340,000 distinct CDR3 sequences, approximately 18% appearing once. Material for sequencing was blood. The origin of the receptors is a woman aged 45-65 years with Graves' hyperthyroidism.

The chain couples TRBV20-1 to TRBJ2-6; D perhaps matches TRBD2 (5 bases). CDR1 and CDR2 (germline): DFQATT, SNEGSKA (reference sequence). The CDR3 contains 14 residues. V was shortened by 6 bases and J by 3 bases, with 12 bases between the two germline ends. Written as DNA, the CDR3 is TGCAGTGCCCTCACGGGGAGTGGGGCCAACGTCCTGACTTTC. It yields the protein CSALTGSGANVLTF.

The genes are TRBV6-1 and TRBJ1-5; 11 bases fit TRBD1. The CDR3 contains 16 residues. V shed 5 bases and J 3 bases; nucleotides not matched to a gene: 6. The germline V gene has CDR1 MNHNS and CDR2 SASEGT. The CDR3 DNA follows: TGTGCCAGCAGTCGCCGGACAGGGGGCCTCAATCAGCCCCAGCATTTT. It translates to CASSRRTGGLNQPQHF.

About this clonotype itself: One junction end does not reproduce the germline sequence, and a read error may be involved. The chain recombines TRBV12-3 or TRBV12-4 with TRBJ2-1, with TRBD2 as a possible D gene (6 bases). This CDR3 has 17 residues. This chain's CDR3 is CASRALGGLSSCNEQFF. Written as DNA, the CDR3 is TGTGCCAGCAGAGCCTTGGGGGGATTGAGCTCCTGCAATGAGCAGTTCTTC.

The chain uses TRBV4-1 and TRBJ2-4; perhaps TRBD2 as D (7 bases). V was shortened by 3 bases and J by 3 bases, with 15 bases between the two germline ends. The CDR3 is made up of 16 amino acids. Germline values: CDR1 MGHRA, CDR2 YSYEKL. This CDR3 reads CASSQRGPLNKNIQYF. The CDR3 nucleotides are TGCGCCAGCAGCCAGCGGGGGCCGCTGAACAAAAACATTCAGTACTTC.

Ten or more counts support this clonotype. The rearrangement links TRBV7-2 to TRBJ2-7, with a tentative D call TRBD2 (5 bases). Germline lookup yields CDR1 SGHTA and CDR2 FQGNSA. The CDR3 loop spans 15 amino acids. The germline V and J ends were trimmed by 1 base and 7 bases, with 17 bases remaining between them. The CDR3 here is CASSLGYVAPGEQYV. The CDR3, as DNA: TGTGCCAGCAGCTTAGGGTATGTGGCTCCGGGGGAGCAGTACGTC.

The chain carries TRBV3-1 and TRBJ2-1; D possibly corresponds to TRBD2 (5 bases). The CDR3 has 15 residues. Trimming left V 5 bases short and J 1 base short, with 12 bases between. The germline V gene has CDR1 LGHDT and CDR2 YNNKEL (reference sequence). The CDR3 DNA reads TGTGCCAGCAGCTACAGCGGTTATTCCTACAATGAGCAGTTCTTC. Its protein product is CASSYSGYSYNEQFF.

This clonotype has only a few counts. The chain links TRBV18 to TRBJ1-1, with 9 bases aligning to TRBD1. The CDR3 is made up of 17 amino acids. Trimming took 4 bases from V and 3 from J; bases not matched to a gene: 12. Germline V gives CDR1 KGHSH, CDR2 LQKENI. The CDR3: CASSRVPGQGLDTEAFF. In DNA form, the CDR3 reads TGTGCCAGCTCACGCGTCCCGGGACAGGGTTTGGACACTGAAGCTTTCTTT. Complete variable domain (other parts from reference TRBV18 and TRBJ1-1): NAGVMQNPRHLVRRRGQEARLRCSPMKGHSHVYWYRQLPEEGLKFMVYLQKENIIDESGMPKERFSAEFPKEGPSILRIQQVVRGDSAAYFCASSRVPGQGLDTEAFFGQGTRLTVV.

V usage is TRBV4-2 and J usage is TRBJ2-3; TRBD2 agrees at 9 bases. The CDR3 spans 17 residues. Germline CDR1 reads LGHNA; CDR2 reads YNFKEQ. V dropped 0 bases and J dropped 3; count of bases not matched to a gene: 7. In nucleotides, the CDR3 is TGTGCCAGCAGCCAAGAATCCCGACTAGCGGATACAGATACGCAGTATTTT. This encodes CASSQESRLADTDTQYF.

This clonotype was seen only a few times. In DNA form, the CDR3 reads TGTGCCAGCAGTTTGTCTGGGAGTAGGAACACCGGGGAGCTGTTTTTT. Residues: CASSLSGSRNTGELFF. This chain connects TRBV27 to TRBJ2-2; D possibly corresponds to TRBD2 (5 bases). Trimming took off 3 bases at V and 1 base at J, with 12 bases between the two ends. The germline gives CDR1 MNHEY, CDR2 SMNVEV (reference sequence). The CDR3 is made up of 16 amino acids.

The chain couples TRBV20-1 to TRBJ1-5; D unclear. V was trimmed by 0 bases and J by 2 bases, leaving 5 bases between them. This CDR3 is built from 13 residues. Germline CDR1 DFQATT, CDR2 SNEGSKA (reference sequence). CDR3 sequence reads: CSARDMGNQPQHF. For the CDR3, the DNA is TGCAGTGCTAGAGATATGGGCAATCAGCCCCAGCATTTT.

This clonotype was picked up a small number of times. This chain uses TRBV5-8 with TRBJ2-1; 8 bases match TRBD2. The J segment lost 5 bases and the V segment lost 3 bases, leaving 7 bases of the junction unmatched. The length of the CDR3 is 15 residues. Germline CDR1 SGHTS, CDR2 YDEGEE. This chain's CDR3 is CASSSALLADNEQFF. Here the CDR3 DNA reads TGTGCCAGCAGCTCTGCCCTACTAGCGGACAATGAGCAGTTCTTC.

This chain joins TRBV14 and TRBJ2-6; TRBD1 agrees at 7 bases. Germline V CDR1 and CDR2: SGHDN, FVKESK. V lost 2 bases and J lost 2; bases outside the gene matches: 9. The CDR3 contains 18 residues. The CDR3 sequence: CASSQRHLQGPGANVLTF. The CDR3 bases are TGTGCCAGCAGCCAACGACATTTACAGGGGCCTGGGGCCAACGTCCTGACTTTC. Together with reference TRBV14 and TRBJ2-6, the CDR3 gives the full variable domain: EAGVTQFPSHSVIEKGQTVTLRCDPISGHDNLYWYRRVMGKEIKFLLHFVKESKQDESGMPNNRFLAERTGGTYSTLKVQPAELEDSGVYFCASSQRHLQGPGANVLTFGAGSRLTVL.

This rearrangement joins TRBV7-9 to TRBJ2-7; TRBD1 agrees at 7 bases. The CDR3 spans 13 residues. CDR1 is SEHNR and CDR2 is FQNEAQ in the germline V gene (reference sequence). V was pared by 5 bases and J by 5 bases, with 6 bases of the junction left unmatched. The CDR3 reads CASSVTGVDEQYF. CDR3 DNA sequence: TGTGCCAGCAGCGTCACAGGGGTGGACGAGCAGTACTTC.

In this sample, this clonotype turned up many times. The chain uses TRBV12-3 or TRBV12-4 and TRBJ1-5; unclear D gene. The V end was cut by 6 bases, the J end by 7 bases, with 16 bases between. The CDR3 length is 14 residues. The CDR3 sequence: CASSVDGGWQPQHF. The CDR3 bases are TGTGCCAGCAGCGTTGACGGTGGATGGCAGCCCCAGCATTTT.

This clonotype was found many times. The CDR3 nucleotides are TGTGCCAGCAGCCCCTTAATCTTGAACACTGAAGCTTTCTTT. Its translation is CASSPLILNTEAFF. This sequence joins TRBV3-1 and TRBJ1-1; D call uncertain. The CDR3 has 14 residues. The germline gives CDR1 LGHDT, CDR2 YNNKEL (reference sequence). Trimming stripped 4 bases from V and 0 bases from J, with 9 bases between.

Ten or more counts support this clonotype. The chain links TRBV28 to TRBJ1-2, with 7 bases matching TRBD1. V lost 5 bases to trimming and J lost 2 bases; unmatched junction nucleotides: 2. Germline loops: CDR1 MDHEN, CDR2 SYDVKM. The CDR3 runs 13 residues. Here the CDR3 DNA reads TGTGCCAGCAGTACGGGACAGAACTATGGCTACACCTTC. Protein: CASSTGQNYGYTF.

This clonotype was seen more than once but under ten times. The rearrangement joins TRBV27 to TRBJ2-1; D unresolved. V was clipped by 6 bases and J by 7 bases, with 13 bases between them. CDR3 length: 13 residues. The germline V gene has CDR1 MNHEY and CDR2 SMNVEV (reference sequence). CDR3 amino acids: CASSAAPVNEQFF. CDR3 nucleotide sequence: TGTGCCAGCAGCGCAGCCCCGGTGAATGAGCAGTTCTTC.

This clonotype occurred many times. The chain combines TRBV6-1 with TRBJ2-1, with D perhaps matching TRBD2 (5 bases). Germline V lookup: CDR1 MNHNS, CDR2 SASEGT. CDR3 length: 18 amino acids. Trimming removed 4 bases at V and 8 bases at J, with 27 bases between. As DNA, the CDR3 is TGTGCCAGCAGTGGAGAGGGTGCCCTAGCTGCTCCTTTCTATGAGCAGTTCTTC. Translating gives CASSGEGALAAPFYEQFF.